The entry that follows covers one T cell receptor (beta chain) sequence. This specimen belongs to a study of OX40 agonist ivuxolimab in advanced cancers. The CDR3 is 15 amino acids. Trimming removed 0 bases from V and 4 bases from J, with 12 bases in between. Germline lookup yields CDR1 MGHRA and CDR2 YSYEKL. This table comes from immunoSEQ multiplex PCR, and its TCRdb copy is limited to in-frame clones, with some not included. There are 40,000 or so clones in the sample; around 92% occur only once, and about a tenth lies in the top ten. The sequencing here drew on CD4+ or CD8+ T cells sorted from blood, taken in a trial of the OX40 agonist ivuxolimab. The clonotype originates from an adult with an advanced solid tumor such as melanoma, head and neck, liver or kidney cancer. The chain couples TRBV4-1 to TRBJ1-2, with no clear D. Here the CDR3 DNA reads TGCGCCAGCAGCCAAGATAAAGCAGACACCTATGGCTACACCTTC. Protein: CASSQDKADTYGYTF.